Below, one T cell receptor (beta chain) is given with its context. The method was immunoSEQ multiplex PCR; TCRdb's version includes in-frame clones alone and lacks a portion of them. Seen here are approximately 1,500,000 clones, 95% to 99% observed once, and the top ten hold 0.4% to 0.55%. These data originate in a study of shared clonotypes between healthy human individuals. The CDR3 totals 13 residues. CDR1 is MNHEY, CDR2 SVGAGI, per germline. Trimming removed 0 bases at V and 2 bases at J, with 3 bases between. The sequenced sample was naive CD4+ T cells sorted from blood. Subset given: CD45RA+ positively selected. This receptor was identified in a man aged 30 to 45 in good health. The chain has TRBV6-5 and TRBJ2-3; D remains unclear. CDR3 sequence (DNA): TGTGCCAGCAGTTACTCCATCACAGATACGCAGTATTTT. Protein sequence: CASSYSITDTQYF.